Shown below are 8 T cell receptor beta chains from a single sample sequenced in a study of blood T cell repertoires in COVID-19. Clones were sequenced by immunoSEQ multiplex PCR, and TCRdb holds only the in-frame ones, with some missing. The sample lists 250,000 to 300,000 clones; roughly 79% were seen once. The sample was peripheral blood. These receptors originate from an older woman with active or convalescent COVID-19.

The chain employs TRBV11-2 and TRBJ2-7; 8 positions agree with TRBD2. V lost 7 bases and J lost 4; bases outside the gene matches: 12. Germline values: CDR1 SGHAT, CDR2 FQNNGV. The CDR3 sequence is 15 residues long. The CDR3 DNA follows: TGTGCCAGCACGCCCCGGGGCGGGGGGAGGTACGAGCAGTACTTC. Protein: CASTPRGGGRYEQYF.

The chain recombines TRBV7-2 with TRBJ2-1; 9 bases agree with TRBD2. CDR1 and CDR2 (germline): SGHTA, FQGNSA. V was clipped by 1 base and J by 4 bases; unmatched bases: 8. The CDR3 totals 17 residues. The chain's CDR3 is CASSLVASGALYNEQFF. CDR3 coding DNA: TGTGCCAGCAGCTTAGTGGCTAGCGGGGCCCTTTACAATGAGCAGTTCTTC. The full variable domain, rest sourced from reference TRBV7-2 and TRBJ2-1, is GAGVSQSPSNKVTEKGKDVELRCDPISGHTALYWYRQSLGQGLEFLIYFQGNSAPDKSGLPSDRFSAERTGGSVSTLTIQRTQQEDSAVYLCASSLVASGALYNEQFFGPGTRLTVL.

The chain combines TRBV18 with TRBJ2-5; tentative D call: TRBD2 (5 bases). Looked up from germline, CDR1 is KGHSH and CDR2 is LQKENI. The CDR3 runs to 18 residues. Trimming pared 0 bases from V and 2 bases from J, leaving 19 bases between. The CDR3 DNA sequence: TGTGCCAGCTCACCACCGGTCAGAAGCGGACGCAAACAAGAGACCCAGTACTTC. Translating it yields CASSPPVRSGRKQETQYF.

The CDR3 is CATSQGHRNTEAFF. DNA for the CDR3: TGTGCCACCTCCCAGGGGCACCGGAACACTGAAGCTTTCTTT. J is TRBJ1-1 and V is TRBV19; a weak D match, TRBD1 (6 bases). Germline CDR1 is LNHDA and CDR2 is SQIVND (reference sequence). The V gene lost 10 bases and the J gene lost 1 base, with 16 bases spanning the gap. CDR3 length equals 14 residues.

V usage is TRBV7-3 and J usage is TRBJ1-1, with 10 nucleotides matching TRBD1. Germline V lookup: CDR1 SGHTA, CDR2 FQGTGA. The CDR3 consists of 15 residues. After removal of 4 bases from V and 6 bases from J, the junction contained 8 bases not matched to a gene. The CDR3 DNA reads TGTGCCAGCAGCTCCAGCGGGACAGGGGAATCTGAAGCTTTCTTT. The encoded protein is CASSSSGTGESEAFF.

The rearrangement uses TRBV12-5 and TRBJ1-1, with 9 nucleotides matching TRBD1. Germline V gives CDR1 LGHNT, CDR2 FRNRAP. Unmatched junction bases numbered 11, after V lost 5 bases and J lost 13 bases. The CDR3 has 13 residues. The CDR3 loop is CASGLGQGVMFFF. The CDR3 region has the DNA TGTGCTAGTGGTCTGGGACAGGGAGTTATGTTTTTCTTT.

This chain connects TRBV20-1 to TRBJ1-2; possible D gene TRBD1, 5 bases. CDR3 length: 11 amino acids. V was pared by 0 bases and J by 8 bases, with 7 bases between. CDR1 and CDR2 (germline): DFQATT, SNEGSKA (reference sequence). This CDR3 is CSARDRGGYTF. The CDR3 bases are TGCAGTGCTAGAGATAGGGGAGGCTACACCTTC.

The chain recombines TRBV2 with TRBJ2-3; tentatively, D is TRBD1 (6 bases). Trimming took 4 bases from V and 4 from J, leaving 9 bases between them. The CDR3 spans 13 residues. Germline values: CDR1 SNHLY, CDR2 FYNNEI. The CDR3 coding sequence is TGTGCCAGCAGTGTCACAGGGTCAGATACGCAGTATTTT. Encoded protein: CASSVTGSDTQYF.